The sequence of this T cell receptor beta chain was determined in a study of blood T cell repertoires in COVID-19. The overall study: COVID-19 samples from acute and convalescent phases originated in the United States, Italy and Spain. Sources were T cells, B-cell-depleted T cells, or PBMCs; the material itself was cDNA or gDNA.

This clone was recorded many times. How the authors handled the data: Estimates of nucleated cell counts were drawn from the amplification of reference gene primers. Repertoires were generated with immunoSEQ multiplex PCR, while TCRdb's copy carries only in-frame clones and drops some. V, J and clone size are those of that table, while D and trimming were read from the DNA. The table includes some 83,000 clones, about two thirds detected once. The TCR sequence derives from an elderly woman with acute or convalescent COVID-19. Sequenced: peripheral blood.

CDR3 sequence reads: CASSTWDSPREAFF. The CDR3 nucleotides read TGTGCCAGTAGTACTTGGGACAGCCCAAGGGAAGCTTTCTTT. The chain carries TRBV19 and TRBJ1-1; 7 nucleotides align to TRBD1. The CDR3 is 14 residues long. J gave up 8 bases and V 4 bases, and 10 bases lay outside the gene matches. Germline lookup yields CDR1 LNHDA and CDR2 SQIVND (reference sequence).